The following is a T cell receptor beta chain sequence with its context. This may come from a read error, since a much larger clone is one base off. The sample comes from a study of Graves' ophthalmopathy and Graves' hyperthyroidism. Amplification of TCR beta CDR3 regions used RNA transcripts. After a first-round RT-PCR with HTBI primers, a second-round multiplex PCR was run. Each CDR3 protein is one row after TCRdb ran MiXCR on the multiplex PCR reads. Among 300,000 to 400,000 distinct CDR3 sequences listed, 15% to 20% were seen once. The CDR3 contains 15 residues. In germline, CDR1 is KGHSH, CDR2 LQKENI.

The sample was peripheral blood. The receptor's source is an adult man with Graves' ophthalmopathy. The J gene is TRBJ1-1, the V gene TRBV18; 7 bases agree with TRBD1. The CDR3 DNA reads TGTGTCAGCTCACCAACACAGGGGAGGAACACTGAAGCTTTCTTT. Translated, it gives CVSSPTQGRNTEAFF. The whole variable domain, filled in from reference TRBV18 and TRBJ1-1, reads NAGVMQNPRHLVRRRGQEARLRCSPMKGHSHVYWYRQLPEEGLKFMVYLQKENIIDESGMPKERFSAEFPKEGPSILRIQQVVRGDSAAYFCVSSPTQGRNTEAFFGQGTRLTVV.